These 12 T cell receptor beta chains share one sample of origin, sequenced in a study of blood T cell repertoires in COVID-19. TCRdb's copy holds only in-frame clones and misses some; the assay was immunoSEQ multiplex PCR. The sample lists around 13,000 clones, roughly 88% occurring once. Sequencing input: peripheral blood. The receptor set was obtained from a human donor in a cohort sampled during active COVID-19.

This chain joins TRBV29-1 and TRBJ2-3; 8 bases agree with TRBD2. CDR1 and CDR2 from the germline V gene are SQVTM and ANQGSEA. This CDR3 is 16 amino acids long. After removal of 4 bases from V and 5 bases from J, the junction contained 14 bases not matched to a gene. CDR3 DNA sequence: TGCAGCGTTGGCCTCGTGGCGGGAGGTCGGATAGATACGCAGTATTTT. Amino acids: CSVGLVAGGRIDTQYF.

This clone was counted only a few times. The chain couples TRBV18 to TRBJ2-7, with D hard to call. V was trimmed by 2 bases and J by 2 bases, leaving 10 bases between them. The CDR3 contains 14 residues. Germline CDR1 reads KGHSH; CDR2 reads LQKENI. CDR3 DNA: TGTGCCAGCTCACCAGCAGGAATAACCTACGAGCAGTACTTC. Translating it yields CASSPAGITYEQYF.

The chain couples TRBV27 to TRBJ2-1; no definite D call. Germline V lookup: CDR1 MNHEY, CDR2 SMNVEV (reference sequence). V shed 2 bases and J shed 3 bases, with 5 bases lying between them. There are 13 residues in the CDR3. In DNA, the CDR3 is TGTGCCAGCAGTTTACAGGTCTACAATGAGCAGTTCTTC. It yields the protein CASSLQVYNEQFF.

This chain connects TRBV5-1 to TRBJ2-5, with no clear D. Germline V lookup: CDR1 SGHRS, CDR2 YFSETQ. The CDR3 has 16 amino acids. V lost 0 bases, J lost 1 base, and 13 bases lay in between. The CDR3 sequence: CASSLGGASSQETQYF. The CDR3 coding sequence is TGCGCCAGCAGCTTGGGAGGAGCCAGCTCCCAAGAGACCCAGTACTTC.

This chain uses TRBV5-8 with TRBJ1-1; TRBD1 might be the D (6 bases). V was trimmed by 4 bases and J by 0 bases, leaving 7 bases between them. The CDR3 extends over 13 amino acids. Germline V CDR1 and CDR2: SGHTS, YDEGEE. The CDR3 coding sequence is TGTGCCAGCAGCGGACAGATGAACACTGAAGCTTTCTTT. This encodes CASSGQMNTEAFF.

The CDR3 loop is CASGDRFSSYEQYF. The CDR3 nucleotides are TGTGCCAGCGGAGACAGATTTAGCTCCTACGAGCAGTACTTC. This chain links TRBV6-4 with TRBJ2-7; the D gene is possibly TRBD1 (5 bases). The CDR3 is 14 amino acids. The ends were cut back, 8 bases at V and 0 bases at J, with 14 bases in the middle. Germline CDR1 is MRHNA and CDR2 is SNTAGT.

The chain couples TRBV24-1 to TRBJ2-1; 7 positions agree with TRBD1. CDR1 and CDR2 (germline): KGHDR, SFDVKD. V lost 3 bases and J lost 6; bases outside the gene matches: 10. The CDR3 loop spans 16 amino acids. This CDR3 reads CATSDLRDRGVNEQFF. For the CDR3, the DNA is TGTGCCACCAGTGATCTCCGGGACAGAGGCGTCAATGAGCAGTTCTTC.

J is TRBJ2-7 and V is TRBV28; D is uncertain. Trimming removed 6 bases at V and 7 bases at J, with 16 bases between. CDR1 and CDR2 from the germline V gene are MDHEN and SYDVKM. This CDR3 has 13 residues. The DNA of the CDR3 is TGTGCCAGCAGCGCCGACCCAACGCGGGAGCAGTACTTC. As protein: CASSADPTREQYF.

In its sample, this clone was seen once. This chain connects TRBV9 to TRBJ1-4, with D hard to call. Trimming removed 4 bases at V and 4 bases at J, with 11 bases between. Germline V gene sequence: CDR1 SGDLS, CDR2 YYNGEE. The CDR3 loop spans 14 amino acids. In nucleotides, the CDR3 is TGTGCCAGCAGCACGGACGGGGATAATGAAAAACTGTTTTTT. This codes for CASSTDGDNEKLFF. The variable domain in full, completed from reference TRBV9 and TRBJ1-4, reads DSGVTQTPKHLITATGQRVTLRCSPRSGDLSVYWYQQSLDQGLQFLIQYYNGEERAKGNILERFSAQQFPDLHSELNLSSLELGDSALYFCASSTDGDNEKLFFGSGTQLSVL.

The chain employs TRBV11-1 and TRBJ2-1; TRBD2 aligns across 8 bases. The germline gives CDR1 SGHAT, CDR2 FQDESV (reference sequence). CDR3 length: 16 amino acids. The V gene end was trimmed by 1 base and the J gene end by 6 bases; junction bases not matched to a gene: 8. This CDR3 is CASSLGGGLDVNEQFF. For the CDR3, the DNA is TGTGCCAGCAGCTTAGGGGGGGGACTAGATGTCAATGAGCAGTTCTTC.

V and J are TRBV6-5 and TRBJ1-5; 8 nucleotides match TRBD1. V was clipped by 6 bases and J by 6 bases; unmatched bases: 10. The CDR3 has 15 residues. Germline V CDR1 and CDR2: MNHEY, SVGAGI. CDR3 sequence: CASRGQGARSQPQHF. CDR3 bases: TGTGCCAGCAGGGGGCAGGGGGCGCGTAGTCAGCCCCAGCATTTT.

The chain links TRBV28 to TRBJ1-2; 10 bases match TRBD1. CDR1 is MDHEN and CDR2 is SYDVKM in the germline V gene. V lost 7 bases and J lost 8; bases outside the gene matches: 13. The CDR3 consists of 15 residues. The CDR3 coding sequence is TGTGCCAGCACCCCGCCGGGACAGGGGAGGGACGGCTACACCTTC. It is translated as CASTPPGQGRDGYTF.